The text below deals with one T cell receptor (beta chain). What it binds is not known. This record comes from a study of cytomegalovirus exposure and HLA in healthy donors. Findings of the study overall: For presence/absence analyses, sequencing depth was assumed to be roughly uniform across donors.

PCR employed 60 Vbeta and 13 Jbeta primers. Some clones are missing from TCRdb's copy, which holds only in-frame ones; the method was immunoSEQ multiplex PCR. The sample lists some 140,000 clones; roughly 77% were seen once. V gave up 0 bases and J gave up 2 bases; unmatched junction bases: 2. Germline CDR1 reads LGHNT; CDR2 reads FRNRAP. There are 16 residues in the CDR3. The genes are TRBV12-5 and TRBJ1-5; 9 nucleotides agree with TRBD1. Sequencing was done on a sample of PBMCs. This sequence originates from a young man in good health and CMV-seropositive. CDR3 sequence reads: CASGLVRTGGNQPQHF. The CDR3 DNA follows: TGTGCTAGTGGTTTGGTTCGGACAGGGGGCAATCAGCCCCAGCATTTT.